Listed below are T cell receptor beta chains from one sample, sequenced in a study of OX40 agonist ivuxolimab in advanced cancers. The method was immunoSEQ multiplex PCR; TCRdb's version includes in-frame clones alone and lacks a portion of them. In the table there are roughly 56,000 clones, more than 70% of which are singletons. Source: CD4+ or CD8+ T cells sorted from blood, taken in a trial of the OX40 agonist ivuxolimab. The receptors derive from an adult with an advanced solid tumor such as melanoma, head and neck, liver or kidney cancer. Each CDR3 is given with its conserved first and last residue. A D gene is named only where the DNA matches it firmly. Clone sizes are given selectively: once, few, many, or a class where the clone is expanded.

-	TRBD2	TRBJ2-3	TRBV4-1	TGCGCCAGCAGCCAAGGGAGCGGGGGGGACACAGATACGCAGTATTTT	CASSQGSGGDTDTQYF
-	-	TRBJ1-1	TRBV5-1	TGCGCCAGCAGCCCCGCCCTCAGCAGCGGCACTGAAGCTTTCTTT	CASSPALSSGTEAFF
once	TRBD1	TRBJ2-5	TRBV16	TGTGCCAGCAGCCAGGTCGACAGGGCGGTCGAATACTTC	CASSQVDRAVEYF
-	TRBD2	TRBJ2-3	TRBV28	TGTGCCAGCACCAACCCTCGGGGGGGCAGCGCAGATACGCAGTATTTT	CASTNPRGGSADTQYF
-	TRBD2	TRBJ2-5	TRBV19	TGTGCCAGTAGTGGACTAGCGGGGGGCCGGGCACTTGGGGAGACCCAGTACTTC	CASSGLAGGRALGETQYF
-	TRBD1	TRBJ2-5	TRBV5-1	TGCGCCAGCACCCGGGGACAGATCCAAGAGACCCAGTACTTC	CASTRGQIQETQYF
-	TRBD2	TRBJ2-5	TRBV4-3	TGCGCCAGCAGCCAAGGCCGGCGGGGGACTTTGCAAGAGACCCAGTACTTC	CASSQGRRGTLQETQYF
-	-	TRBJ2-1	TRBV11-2	TGTGCCACTCACGGGGGTCTACGGGATGAGCAGTTCTTC	CATHGGLRDEQFF
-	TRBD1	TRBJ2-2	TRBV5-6	TGTGCCAGCAGCTGGGGACAGCTTATAGACACCGGGGAGCTGTTTTTT	CASSWGQLIDTGELFF
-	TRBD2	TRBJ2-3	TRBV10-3	TGTGCCATCAGTGACGCGGGGGGGGTAGGCACAGATACGCAGTATTTT	CAISDAGGVGTDTQYF
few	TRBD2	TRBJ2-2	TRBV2	TGTGCCAGCAGTGAACTAGCGGGGGTCACCGGGGAGCTGTTTTTT	CASSELAGVTGELFF
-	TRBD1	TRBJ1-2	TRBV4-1	TGCGCCAGCAGCCAAGAGGGACAGGGCCACTATGGCTACACCTTC	CASSQEGQGHYGYTF
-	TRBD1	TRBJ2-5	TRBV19	TGTGCCAGTAGAAACCGACAGGGGGCAGGGGAGACCCAGTACTTC	CASRNRQGAGETQYF
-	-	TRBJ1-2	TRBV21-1	TGTGCCAGCAGCCCCTCTCGTGGGAGGGGAACCGAATATGGCTACACCTTC	CASSPSRGRGTEYGYTF
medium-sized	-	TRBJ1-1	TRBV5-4	TGTGCCAGCAGCCGAACGAGGGAACTCGAAGCTTTCTTT	CASSRTRELEAFF
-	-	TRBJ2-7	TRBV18	TGTGCCAGCTCACCACAAAACGACAGGAGATATTACGAGCAGTACTTC	CASSPQNDRRYYEQYF
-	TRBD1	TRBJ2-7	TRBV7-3	TGTGCCAGCAGCCAGACAGGGGGGGCCTACGAGCAGTACTTC	CASSQTGGAYEQYF
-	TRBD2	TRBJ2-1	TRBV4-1	TGCGCCAGCAGCCCAATTCCCGGGACTAGCGGGGGAGATGAGCAGTTCTTC	CASSPIPGTSGGDEQFF
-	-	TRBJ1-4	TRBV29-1	TGCAGCGCCCTCCCCCCAGACGGGTCGGGGAAACTGTTTTTT	CSALPPDGSGKLFF
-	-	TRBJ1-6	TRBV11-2	TGTGCCAGCAGCTTAGATGGAGGTAATTCACCCCTCCACTTT	CASSLDGGNSPLHF
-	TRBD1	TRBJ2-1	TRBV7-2	TGTGCCAGCAAGACAGGGCAAAGCTCCTACAATGAGCAGTTCTTC	CASKTGQSSYNEQFF
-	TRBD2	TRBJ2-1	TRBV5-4	TGTGCCAGCACCATGGGAGGGGGACTAGCGGGGATAAATGAGCAGTTCTTC	CASTMGGGLAGINEQFF
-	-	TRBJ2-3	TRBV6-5	TGTGCCAGCAGTTACTCGGTCCGGGTCACAGATACGCAGTATTTT	CASSYSVRVTDTQYF
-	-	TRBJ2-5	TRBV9	TGTGCCAGCAGCGTAGAGGACCAAATCCAAGAGACCCAGTACTTC	CASSVEDQIQETQYF
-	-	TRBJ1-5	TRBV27	TGTGCCAGCAGCCACTCTGGGGGCAATCAGCCCCAGCATTTT	CASSHSGGNQPQHF
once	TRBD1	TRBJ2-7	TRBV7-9	TGTGCCAGCAGCTCGACAGGGGGCAAGTACGAGCAGTACTTC	CASSSTGGKYEQYF
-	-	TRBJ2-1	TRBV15	TGTGCCACCAGCAGATTAGGACAACAAGCCAATGAGCAGTTCTTC	CATSRLGQQANEQFF
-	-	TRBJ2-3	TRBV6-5	TGTGCCAGCAGTTACCAACCACGACAACCACATACGCAGTATTTT	CASSYQPRQPHTQYF
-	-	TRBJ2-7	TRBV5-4	TGTGCCAGCAGCTATTGGACTCAAGCCGAGCAGTACTTC	CASSYWTQAEQYF
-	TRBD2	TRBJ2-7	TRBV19	TGTGCCAGTAGCCCCGGAGCGGCGGGGGGGTACGAGCAGTACTTC	CASSPGAAGGYEQYF
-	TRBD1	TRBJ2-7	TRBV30	TGTGCCTGGAGTGTACGAATGGTCAGGGGGCCGAAACAGTACTTC	CAWSVRMVRGPKQYF
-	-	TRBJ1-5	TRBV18	TGTGCCAGCTCACCGTCGGGGAATGGCAATCAGCCCCAGCATTTT	CASSPSGNGNQPQHF
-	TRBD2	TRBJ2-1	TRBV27	TGTGCCAGCAGTGGACTAGCGGGGGACAATGAGCAGTTCTTC	CASSGLAGDNEQFF
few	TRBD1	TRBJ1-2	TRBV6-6	TGTGCCAGCAGTTACATTAACAGGGGGCCGGCCTATGGCTACACCTTC	CASSYINRGPAYGYTF
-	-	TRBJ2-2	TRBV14	TGTGCCAGCATGGGCTTCCCGGGGACCGGGGAGCTGTTTTTT	CASMGFPGTGELFF
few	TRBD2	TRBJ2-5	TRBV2	TGTGCCAGCAGTGGGGGACTAGCGGAAGAGACCCAGTACTTC	CASSGGLAEETQYF
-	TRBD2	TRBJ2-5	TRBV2	TGTGCCAGCACGCGGGGACTAGCGGGGGGAGAGACCCAGTACTTC	CASTRGLAGGETQYF
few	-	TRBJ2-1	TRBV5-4	TGTGCCAGCAGCAGAGATATCGGGGACAATGAGCAGTTCTTC	CASSRDIGDNEQFF
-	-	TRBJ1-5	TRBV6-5	TGTGCCAGCGGACCAGGGTCCCAGCCCCAGCATTTT	CASGPGSQPQHF
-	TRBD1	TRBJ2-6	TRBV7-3	TGTGCCAGCAGCCGAACGCCGGGACAGGGCTTAGCTGGGGCCAACGTCCTGACTTTC	CASSRTPGQGLAGANVLTF
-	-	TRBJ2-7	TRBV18	TGTGCCAGCTCACCTAGGGCCAACTCCTACGAGCAGTACTTC	CASSPRANSYEQYF
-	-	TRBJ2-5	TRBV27	TGTGCCAGCCGACCGACTAGTGGACAAGAGACCCAGTACTTC	CASRPTSGQETQYF
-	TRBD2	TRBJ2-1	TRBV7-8	TGTGCCAGCAGCCCTCTAAGGATTCCGGGACTAGCGGCCCCATCCTACAATGAGCAGTTCTTC	CASSPLRIPGLAAPSYNEQFF
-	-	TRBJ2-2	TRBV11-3	TGTGCCAGCAGCCCCTGGTCCGGGGAGCTGTTTTTT	CASSPWSGELFF
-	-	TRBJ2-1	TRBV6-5	TGTGCCAGCAGTTACGTGGAAAGCTCCTACAATGAGCAGTTCTTC	CASSYVESSYNEQFF
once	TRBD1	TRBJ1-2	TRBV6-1	TGTGCCAGCAGTGAGCATGGACAGGGTTGGGTTGGCTACACCTTC	CASSEHGQGWVGYTF
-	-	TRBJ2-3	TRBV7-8	TGTGCCAGCAGTCTCACGAGGGATACGCAGTATTTT	CASSLTRDTQYF
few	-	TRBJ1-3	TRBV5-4	TGTGCCAGCAGCCTCGGGACCGCCGGAAACACCATATATTTT	CASSLGTAGNTIYF
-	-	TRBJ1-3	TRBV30	TGTGCCTGGAGTTCGCGTGACACCTATGGAAACACCATATATTTT	CAWSSRDTYGNTIYF
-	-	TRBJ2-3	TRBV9	TGTGCCAGCACCGGCGAAGAAGACCTCACAGATACGCAGTATTTT	CASTGEEDLTDTQYF
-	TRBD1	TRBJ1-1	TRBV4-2	TGTGCCAGCAGCCAAGCGGGACAGGGGAAAAACACTGAAGCTTTCTTT	CASSQAGQGKNTEAFF
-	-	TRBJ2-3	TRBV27	TGTGCCAGCAGTTTATTGTCTCGGGACACTCTTCGCACAGATACGCAGTATTTT	CASSLLSRDTLRTDTQYF
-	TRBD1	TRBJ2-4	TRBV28	TGTGCCAGCAGTTCCGGGACAGGGGGGGACATTCAGTACTTC	CASSSGTGGDIQYF
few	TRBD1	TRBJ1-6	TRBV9	TGTGCCAGCAGCGTAGCGGCAGGGGGCGATTCACCCCTCCACTTT	CASSVAAGGDSPLHF
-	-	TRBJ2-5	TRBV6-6	TGTGCCAGCAGCTTACAGGGATGGGAGACCCAGTACTTC	CASSLQGWETQYF
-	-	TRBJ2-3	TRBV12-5	TGTGCTAGTGGCGCGGGACAGAGCACAGATACGCAGTATTTT	CASGAGQSTDTQYF
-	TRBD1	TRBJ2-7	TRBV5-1	TGCGCCAGCAGCGTTCACCGGGACAGGCCGTCCTACGAGCAGTACTTC	CASSVHRDRPSYEQYF
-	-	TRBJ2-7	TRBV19	TGTGCCAGTAGCACCACCGGGTCAACGTCAGAGTTATGGCAGTACTTC	CASSTTGSTSELWQYF
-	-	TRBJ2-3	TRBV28	-	CASSTSQGVTDTQYF
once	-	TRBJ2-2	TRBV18	TGTGCCAGCACTTTAGCGGACACCGGGGAGCTGTTTTTT	CASTLADTGELFF